This T cell receptor (beta chain) stems from a study of a mutant IDH1 vaccine in newly diagnosed glioma. Overall study context: Radiotherapy alone preceded vaccination by 4-6 weeks; alternatively, vaccination started with temozolomide cycles.

From germline, CDR1 is SQVTM and CDR2 ANQGSEA. The length of the CDR3 is 12 residues. Trimming pared 8 bases from V and 2 bases from J, leaving 10 bases between. Using immunoSEQ multiplex PCR, the repertoire was profiled, and TCRdb retains in-frame clones only, with some absent. The repertoire includes about 26,000 clones, approximately 79% of them detected once, and roughly 7% sits in the top ten. As regards this clone: What it recognizes is unknown.

Sample time point: week 5, during vaccination. Vaccination used 300 ug of mutant IDH1 20-mer peptide per dose, with topical imiquimod. Sequences were derived from PBMCs, sampled from a glioma patient whose treatment included an IDH1 peptide vaccine. This clonotype was obtained from a man aged 35-49 years with glioma. Some clones in this sample may be carry-over from other donors' samples. The chain carries TRBV29-1 and TRBJ2-1, with D hard to call. The CDR3 DNA reads TGCAGCTTCCCGGAACCCTACAATGAGCAGTTCTTC. Protein product: CSFPEPYNEQFF.